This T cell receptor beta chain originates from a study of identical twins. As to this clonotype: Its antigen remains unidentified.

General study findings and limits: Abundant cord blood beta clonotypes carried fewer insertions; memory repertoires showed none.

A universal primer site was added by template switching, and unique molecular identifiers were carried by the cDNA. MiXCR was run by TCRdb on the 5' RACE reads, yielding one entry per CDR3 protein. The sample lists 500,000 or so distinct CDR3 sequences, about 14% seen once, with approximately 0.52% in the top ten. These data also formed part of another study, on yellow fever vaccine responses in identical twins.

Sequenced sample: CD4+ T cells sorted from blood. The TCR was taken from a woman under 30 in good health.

CDR3 protein: CASRPQGNTDTQYF. The CDR3 DNA is TGTGCCAGCAGGCCGCAAGGGAATACAGATACGCAGTATTTT. This sequence joins TRBV7-2 and TRBJ2-3, with unresolved D. V lost 6 bases and J lost 3, with 13 bases in between. CDR1 and CDR2 (germline): SGHTA, FQGNSA. CDR3 length: 14 amino acids.